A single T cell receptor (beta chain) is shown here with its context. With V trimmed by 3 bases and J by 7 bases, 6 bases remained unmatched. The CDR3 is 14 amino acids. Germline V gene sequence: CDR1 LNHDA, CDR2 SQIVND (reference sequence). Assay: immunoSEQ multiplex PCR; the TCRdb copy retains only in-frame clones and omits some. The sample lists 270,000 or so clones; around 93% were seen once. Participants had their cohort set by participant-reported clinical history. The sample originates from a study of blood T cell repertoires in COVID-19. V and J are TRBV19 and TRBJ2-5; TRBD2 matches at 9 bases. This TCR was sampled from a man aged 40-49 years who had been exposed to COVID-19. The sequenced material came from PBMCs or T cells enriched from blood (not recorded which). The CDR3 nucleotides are TGTGCCAGTAGTATCCAGCGGGAGGAGGGGACCCAGTACTTC. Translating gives CASSIQREEGTQYF.